These 30 T cell receptor beta chains were sequenced from one sample in a study of blood T cell repertoires in COVID-19. Assay: immunoSEQ multiplex PCR; the TCRdb copy retains only in-frame clones and omits some. The sample lists about 200,000 clones, roughly four fifths occurring once. Sequencing input: PBMCs or T cells enriched from blood (not recorded which). Receptor source: a man aged 40-49 years who had recovered from COVID-19.

The V and J genes are TRBV6-4 and TRBJ1-1; no firm D call. This CDR3 has 14 amino acids. In germline, CDR1 is MRHNA, CDR2 SNTAGT. V lost 2 bases and J lost 7, with 14 bases in between. CDR3 in amino acids: CASSDPRDRDEAFF. Written as DNA, the CDR3 is TGTGCCAGCAGTGACCCCCGGGATCGGGATGAAGCTTTCTTT.

The chain has TRBV6-1 and TRBJ2-1; the D gene is possibly TRBD1 (6 bases). Trimming removed 2 bases at V and 10 bases at J, with 12 bases between. This CDR3 is built from 13 residues. CDR1 and CDR2 (germline): MNHNS, SASEGT. CDR3 in amino acids: CASSEQGPGEQFF. CDR3 nucleotides: TGTGCCAGCAGTGAACAGGGGCCAGGGGAGCAGTTCTTC.

V is TRBV7-2 and J is TRBJ2-6; TRBD2 is a possible D gene (5 bases). CDR1 is SGHTA and CDR2 is FQGNSA in the germline V gene. This CDR3 comprises 15 residues. Deletions cut 1 base from V and 1 base from J, with 5 bases between. CDR3 sequence reads: CASSLGGSGANVLTF. Here the CDR3 DNA reads TGTGCCAGCAGCTTAGGAGGGTCTGGGGCCAACGTCCTGACTTTC.

The J gene is TRBJ2-1, the V gene TRBV28; D is possibly TRBD2 (6 bases). The CDR3 is 13 amino acids. Per the germline V gene, CDR1 is MDHEN and CDR2 is SYDVKM. Deletions cut 5 bases from V and 5 bases from J, with 10 bases between. CDR3 loop: CASSPRRDNEQFF. The CDR3 nucleotides read TGTGCCAGCAGTCCCCGGAGGGACAATGAGCAGTTCTTC.

This rearrangement joins TRBV19 to TRBJ1-1; D uncertain. Per the germline V gene, CDR1 is LNHDA and CDR2 is SQIVND (reference sequence). The CDR3 spans 11 residues. V dropped 0 bases and J dropped 11 bases, with 7 bases sitting between them. The CDR3 sequence is CASSIEQMAFF. The CDR3 nucleotides are TGTGCCAGTAGTATAGAACAGATGGCTTTCTTT.

The CDR3 loop reads CASSLGQGVRHEQYV. CDR3 DNA: TGTGCCAGCAGCTTAGGGCAGGGGGTCAGGCACGAGCAGTACGTC. The chain carries TRBV7-6 and TRBJ2-7; 7 bases are a match to TRBD1. Trimming removed 1 base from V and 5 bases from J; junction bases left unmatched: 8. The CDR3 contains 15 residues. CDR1 is SGHVS, CDR2 FNYEAQ, per germline.

This clone was detected only once. This chain uses TRBV28 with TRBJ1-1, with a weak D call TRBD1 (5 bases). V shed 1 base and J shed 0 bases, with 9 bases lying between them. There are 15 residues in the CDR3. Germline V gene data show CDR1 as MDHEN and CDR2 as SYDVKM. The CDR3 DNA reads TGTGCCAGCAGTTTATCTGACAGATTGAACACTGAAGCTTTCTTT. This encodes CASSLSDRLNTEAFF.

The chain recombines TRBV4-1 with TRBJ2-1; 7 bases line up with TRBD1. The CDR3 runs to 17 residues. Trimming removed 3 bases from V and 7 bases from J; junction bases left unmatched: 15. Germline CDR1 MGHRA, CDR2 YSYEKL. CDR3: CASSQTIWGQRENEQFF. The CDR3 coding sequence is TGCGCCAGCAGCCAGACTATTTGGGGACAGCGAGAAAATGAGCAGTTCTTC.

This chain connects TRBV5-5 to TRBJ2-3; D is undetermined. The length of the CDR3 is 15 residues. The ends were cut back, 2 bases at V and 4 bases at J, with 14 bases in the middle. Germline CDR1 and CDR2: SGHKS and YYEKEE (reference sequence). The CDR3 coding sequence is TGTGCCAGCAGCTTACCAGGCAAAGGCCCAGATACGCAGTATTTT. It is translated as CASSLPGKGPDTQYF.

This clone showed up just a few times. The chain combines TRBV11-2 with TRBJ1-3; D unresolved. The CDR3 has 14 amino acids. The V and J ends lost 4 bases and 4 bases respectively, with 11 bases between them. Germline V gene sequence: CDR1 SGHAT, CDR2 FQNNGV. In nucleotides, the CDR3 is TGTGCCAGCAGCTCCCCCGGGAGAGGAAACACCATATATTTT. This gives the protein CASSSPGRGNTIYF.

This chain connects TRBV3-1 (or the pseudogene TRBV3-2) to TRBJ1-4; 7 bases agree with TRBD1. J gave up 4 bases and V 7 bases, and 21 bases lay outside the gene matches. Germline CDR1 is LGHDT and CDR2 is YNNKEL (reference sequence). CDR3 length: 19 residues. The CDR3 bases are TGTGCCAGCATCCCACGTGACAGGGATGTTAGACCAGATAATGAAAAACTGTTTTTT. Translating it yields CASIPRDRDVRPDNEKLFF.

This clone appeared once. This chain links TRBV6-5 with TRBJ1-3, with a weak D call TRBD1 (5 bases). CDR1 and CDR2 from the germline V gene are MNHEY and SVGAGI. CDR3 length equals 15 residues. Deletions cut 10 bases from V and 2 bases from J, with 18 bases between. CDR3 bases: TGTGCCATCTTCAGGGATTTTGCGGCTGGAAACACCATATATTTT. Protein: CAIFRDFAAGNTIYF.

The genes are TRBV2 and TRBJ2-1; the D is unclear. The V and J ends lost 6 bases and 0 bases respectively, with 9 bases between them. CDR3 size: 14 residues. Germline loops: CDR1 SNHLY, CDR2 FYNNEI. The CDR3 sequence: CASRISSSYNEQFF. The CDR3 DNA sequence: TGTGCCAGCAGGATTAGTAGCTCCTACAATGAGCAGTTCTTC. The full variable domain, its missing parts supplied by reference TRBV2 and TRBJ2-1, is EPEVTQTPSHQVTQMGQEVILRCVPISNHLYFYWYRQILGQKVEFLVSFYNNEISEKSEIFDDQFSVERPDGSNFTLKIRSTKLEDSAMYFCASRISSSYNEQFFGPGTRLTVL.

Only a few counts were recorded for this clone. The V call is TRBV5-1, the J call TRBJ2-3; possibly TRBD1 for D (6 bases). CDR1 and CDR2 from the germline V gene are SGHRS and YFSETQ. V lost 4 bases to trimming and J lost 0 bases, with 15 bases between them. This CDR3 is built from 16 residues. CDR3 region: CASSRYPGVSTDTQYF. CDR3 nucleotides: TGCGCCAGCAGCCGGTACCCAGGGGTGAGCACAGATACGCAGTATTTT. The whole variable domain, remainder taken from reference TRBV5-1 and TRBJ2-3, is KAGVTQTPRYLIKTRGQQVTLSCSPISGHRSVSWYQQTPGQGLQFLFEYFSETQRNKGNFPGRFSGRQFSNSRSEMNVSTLELGDSALYLCASSRYPGVSTDTQYFGPGTRLTVL.

Here the CDR3 DNA reads TGTGCCAGCCAAGACAGTTCCCTAATAATGATCTATGGCTACACCTTC. Translation: CASQDSSLIMIYGYTF. J is TRBJ1-2 and V is TRBV6-6; a possible D gene is TRBD1 (5 bases). Trimming left V 8 bases short and J 4 bases short, with 23 bases between. The CDR3 runs to 16 residues. Germline CDR1 and CDR2: MNHNY and SVGAGI (reference sequence).

This rearrangement joins TRBV19 to TRBJ1-2; 8 nucleotides match TRBD1. Looked up from germline, CDR1 is LNHDA and CDR2 is SQIVND (reference sequence). Germline trimming cut 4 bases from V and 2 bases from J; bases unmatched to any gene: 9. There are 16 residues in the CDR3. The CDR3 DNA follows: TGTGCCAGTAGTACTATTGGACAGGGCCAAAACTATGGCTACACCTTC. This codes for CASSTIGQGQNYGYTF.

The chain links TRBV27 to TRBJ2-1; 7 positions agree with TRBD2. V was clipped by 7 bases and J by 4 bases; unmatched bases: 13. The CDR3 totals 16 residues. The V gene's germline CDR1 is MNHEY and CDR2 SMNVEV (reference sequence). In DNA form, the CDR3 reads TGTGCCAGCACACATCTAGCGGTGAGATCTTACAATGAGCAGTTCTTC. Translated: CASTHLAVRSYNEQFF.

This chain uses TRBV5-1 with TRBJ2-1; the match to TRBD1 covers 8 bases. V lost 6 bases to trimming and J lost 3 bases; unmatched junction nucleotides: 5. The CDR3 consists of 14 residues. Per the germline V gene, CDR1 is SGHRS and CDR2 is YFSETQ. CDR3 in DNA: TGCGCCAGCACCCCAGGGGGCGTCTACAATGAGCAGTTCTTC. Its protein is CASTPGGVYNEQFF.

The chain is built from TRBV7-8 and TRBJ2-7, with TRBD2 matching 8 bases. This CDR3 is 14 amino acids long. Germline loops: CDR1 SGHVS, CDR2 FQNEAQ. The trim removed 5 bases at V and 1 base at J, leaving 4 bases unmatched. CDR3 in amino acids: CASSQREMSYEQYV. For the CDR3, the DNA is TGTGCCAGCAGCCAGCGGGAGATGTCCTACGAGCAGTACGTC.

The rearrangement links TRBV4-2 to TRBJ1-5, with D perhaps TRBD1 (6 bases). CDR3 length: 15 amino acids. The germline CDR1 and CDR2 sequences are LGHNA and YNFKEQ. V lost 0 bases to trimming and J lost 4 bases, with 10 bases between them. Written as DNA, the CDR3 is TGTGCCAGCAGCCAAGATCACAGGGAAAATCAGCCCCAGCATTTT. Its protein is CASSQDHRENQPQHF.

This clone was detected a few times. J is TRBJ1-2 and V is TRBV2; 7 bases agree with TRBD1. V trimming: 8 bases; J trimming: 4 bases; junction bases outside the gene matches: 7. Per the germline V gene, CDR1 is SNHLY and CDR2 is FYNNEI. This CDR3 contains 13 residues. The DNA of the CDR3 is TGTGCCAGCGCGTCAGGGGGAGGCTATGGCTACACCTTC. It translates to CASASGGGYGYTF.

This chain links TRBV5-6 with TRBJ2-7, with D possibly TRBD1 on 5 matching bases. V lost 0 bases to trimming and J lost 6 bases, with 7 bases between them. This CDR3 comprises 12 residues. CDR1 SGHDT and CDR2 YYEEEE come from the germline V gene. CDR3 loop: CASSLGRAEQYV. In DNA, the CDR3 is TGTGCCAGCAGCTTGGGCAGGGCCGAGCAGTACGTC.

This chain uses TRBV6-2 or TRBV6-3 with TRBJ2-3; D gene ambiguous. This CDR3 comprises 12 residues. The germline CDR1 and CDR2 sequences are MNHEY and SVGEGT. V lost 3 bases to trimming and J lost 9 bases, with 10 bases between them. Written as DNA, the CDR3 is TGTGCCAGCAGTTATAACGGTCTCACGCAGTATTTT. Encoded protein: CASSYNGLTQYF.

This chain connects TRBV7-2 to TRBJ2-2; 9 bases map to TRBD2. The germline CDR1 and CDR2 sequences are SGHTA and FQGNSA. Trimming cost V 5 bases and J 1 base; bases outside gene matches: 5. The CDR3 sequence is 16 residues long. The CDR3 region has the DNA TGTGCCAGCAGCCAAACTAGCGGGCTGAACACCGGGGAGCTGTTTTTT. This translates into CASSQTSGLNTGELFF.

The rearrangement uses TRBV5-1 and TRBJ2-2; weak D call: TRBD1 (5 bases). Germline CDR1 and CDR2: SGHRS and YFSETQ. The length of the CDR3 is 14 residues. V shed 0 bases and J shed 5 bases, with 8 bases lying between them. This CDR3 is CASSLGQQTGELFF. CDR3 in DNA: TGCGCCAGCAGCTTGGGACAGCAGACCGGGGAGCTGTTTTTT.

This chain connects TRBV29-1 to TRBJ1-2, with TRBD1 as a possible D gene (6 bases). The germline gives CDR1 SQVTM, CDR2 ANQGSEA. Trimming pared 3 bases from V and 1 base from J, leaving 15 bases between. The CDR3 has 15 residues. DNA for the CDR3: TGCAGCGTTGAGGGGTTGGGGGCGGGTAACTATGGCTACACCTTC. Translating it yields CSVEGLGAGNYGYTF. The variable domain in full, with the rest retrieved from reference TRBV29-1 and TRBJ1-2, is SAVISQKPSRDICQRGTSLTIQCQVDSQVTMMFWYRQQPGQSLTLIATANQGSEATYESGFVIDKFPISRPNLTFSTLTVSNMSPEDSSIYLCSVEGLGAGNYGYTFGSGTRLTVV.

The table lists this clone with a count of one. The chain links TRBV5-4 to TRBJ2-4; 9 nucleotides line up with TRBD1. The germline CDR1 and CDR2 sequences are SGHNT and YYREEE (reference sequence). The CDR3 covers 15 residues. The trim removed 3 bases at V and 9 bases at J, leaving 10 bases unmatched. In DNA, the CDR3 is TGTGCCAGCAGCTCCATCCGGGACAGGGACGGCATTCAGTACTTC. Translation: CASSSIRDRDGIQYF.

This chain joins TRBV6-6 and TRBJ1-1, with a tentative D call TRBD1 (5 bases). This CDR3 has 13 residues. Germline V lookup: CDR1 MNHNY, CDR2 SVGAGI (reference sequence). Trimming removed 0 bases from V and 11 bases from J, with 13 bases in between. This CDR3 reads CASSYSSPGYAFF. The DNA of the CDR3 is TGTGCCAGCAGTTACTCATCCCCAGGGTACGCTTTCTTT.

This clone was detected only once. This chain connects TRBV25-1 to TRBJ2-3; maybe TRBD2 (7 bases). The V gene lost 8 bases and the J gene lost 3 bases, with 12 bases spanning the gap. The CDR3 covers 13 residues. Per germline, CDR1 MGHDK and CDR2 SYGVNS. The CDR3 DNA reads as TGTGCCAGCGGCGGGGGCGAGACAGATACGCAGTATTTT. As protein: CASGGGETDTQYF.

This sequence joins TRBV5-1 and TRBJ2-3; a weak D match, TRBD2 (7 bases). V was shortened by 4 bases and J by 0 bases, with 21 bases between the two germline ends. The germline CDR1 and CDR2 sequences are SGHRS and YFSETQ. This CDR3 spans 18 amino acids. CDR3 amino acids: CASSGGAVSSGSTDTQYF. DNA of the CDR3: TGCGCCAGCAGCGGGGGCGCCGTGTCTAGCGGTAGCACAGATACGCAGTATTTT. Drawing the rest from reference TRBV5-1 and TRBJ2-3, the complete variable domain is KAGVTQTPRYLIKTRGQQVTLSCSPISGHRSVSWYQQTPGQGLQFLFEYFSETQRNKGNFPGRFSGRQFSNSRSEMNVSTLELGDSALYLCASSGGAVSSGSTDTQYFGPGTRLTVL.